This TCR beta chain was sequenced during a study of shared clonotypes between healthy human individuals (dated by TCRdb to about 2020). Background for the entire study: Two women and a few men aged 18 to 49 years were included in the cohort. For each donor, three plates each were used for CD4 naive and CD4 memory, two plates were used for CD8 naive, and one plate was used for CD8 memory. The study deeply sequenced blood TCR repertoires of several healthy adults to estimate repertoire size and the extent of clonotype sharing between individuals. To increase sequencing depth and limit assay-specific biases, TCR repertoire library preparation and sequencing were carried out by different laboratories using diverse techniques. Each donor's leukapheresis produced roughly between roughly 0.85 and 10 billion PBMCs. The research as a whole found: Sampling was restricted to blood, and TCR repertoires in tissue are likely to differ from TCR repertoires in blood. Incomplete sequencing was indicated by rarefaction of sorted-subset datasets, despite the large sequencing depth. Roughly 5% of naive CD4, 3.5% of naive CD8, around 2.3% of memory CD4, and over 0.35% of memory CD8 clonotypes were shared across a few donors. Estimated clonotype richness was generally larger for naive than for memory subsets. Based on pairwise subsampling, the degree of clonotype sharing among donors was expected to be affected by sequencing depth. Compared with non-shared clonotypes, the clonotypes found in all four sorted-subset donors had higher generation probabilities. The small number of donors limited the genetic and exposure-history diversity represented.

On this clone itself: Its antigen remains undetermined. No base quality information exists; no much larger clone differs at one position.

CD8 naive samples were obtained by positive selection for CCR7 among CD45RO-negative cells, yielding a CD45RA+CCR7+ population from which TemRA cells were excluded. Healthy HIV-negative adults with no recently reported acute infections or vaccinations were included as donors. Only Caucasian adults living in Nashville, Tennessee, USA were represented among the donors. After blood collection by leukapheresis, PBMCs were isolated using Ficoll-Histopaque density gradient centrifugation and then cryopreserved in the vapor phase of liquid nitrogen. Analytical flow cytometry was used to check the purity and quantity of every magnetically sorted T cell population. From each sorted fraction, genomic DNA was isolated and quantified by UV absorbance on a Nanodrop 2000c. The germline V gene yields SGDLS for CDR1 and YYNGEE for CDR2. The CDR3 holds 12 amino acids from the cysteine to the phenylalanine. Kept here is only the CDR3 DNA, which spans 36 bases and is read in frame from base 1. Trimming at the junction amounts to 4 bases on V and 4 bases on J, and the germline ends lie 9 bases apart.

Using the deep immunoSEQ assay, TCR CDR3 regions were amplified from genomic DNA by multiplex PCR. Extracted genomic DNA from each cell subset was distributed evenly across all wells of several immunoSEQ 96-well plates, and each plate was treated as a replicate. Each replicate PCR for sorted subsets received roughly 0.2 ug genomic DNA, equal to 28,000 or so T cell genomes. The purified libraries were quantified using a Qubit 3.0 fluorometer, sized with a Bioanalyzer 2100, and then quantified again using the KAPA Library Quantification kit. Every immunoSEQ 96-well plate was sequenced on a dedicated single-read 150-cycle Illumina NextSeq 550 flow cell. Concerning the study's data processing: Because the immunoSEQ output included only junctional sequences and no quality scores, the filtering could not be the same as the filtering used for full-length reads. To assign V/J genes and CDR3, sequences were annotated against IMGT germline references using PyIR, a Python wrapper for IgBLAST v1.9. Reads were filtered out if the reads had weak V/J assignments (E-value above 1e-6), no CDR3, stop codons, out-of-frame junctions, or ambiguous translated residues. V3J clonotypes were defined as sequences sharing the same inferred V gene, J gene, and CDR3 amino acid sequence. To compute the percentage overlap between repertoires, the number of shared unique clonotypes was divided by the size of the smaller repertoire. Richness of each repertoire was evaluated using RTK rarefaction, the Chao1 estimator, and Recon v2.1 estimates of unobserved clonotypes. Generation probabilities for all TCRbeta clonotypes obtained by the gDNA method from a handful of donors were computed using OLGA. Held by TCRdb, this immuneACCESS table contains in-frame sequences only and omits some clones. Under half of the omission traces to an unresolved V gene where checked; the cause of the rest is unknown. D and trimming were read from the DNA, whereas the V and J calls and clone size are those reported in that table. The table for this sample lists about 580,000 clones; roughly 98% of them were counted only once. The ten largest clonotypes hold 0.25% to 0.35% of the sample.

The clonotype was recovered from a man aged 25-45 years in good health. The rearrangement joined TRBV9 to TRBJ2-7; no D segment can be confidently identified. The sample taken for sequencing was naive CD8+ T cells sorted from blood. The sample's cell subset or site, from its label and the paper: CD45RA+CCR7+. The sequenced DNA is TGTGCCAGCAGCCTTTATGCGTACGAGCAGTACTTC. It encodes CASSLYAYEQYF.